These 28 T cell receptor beta chains came from one sample sequenced in a study of early T cells in non-severe SARS-CoV-2 infection. TCRdb re-analysed the 5' RACE reads in MiXCR, keeping a single row per CDR3 protein. The table lists around 76,000 distinct CDR3 sequences, more than 14% of them singletons. The material sequenced was whole blood, taken at baseline. The source of these receptors is an adult who was a healthcare worker with PCR-confirmed SARS-CoV-2 infection or an uninfected control (not recorded which).

The chain couples TRBV29-1 to TRBJ2-5; the D gene is possibly TRBD1 (6 bases). V gave up 3 bases and J gave up 5 bases, with 13 bases separating them. The CDR3 sequence is 13 residues long. CDR1 SQVTM and CDR2 ANQGSEA come from the germline V gene. CDR3 in DNA: TGCAGCGTTGATATGGGGGCTCTGGAGACCCAGTACTTC. Translated: CSVDMGALETQYF.

J is TRBJ2-7 and V is TRBV18; 7 nucleotides align to TRBD2. The V segment lost 3 bases and the J segment 7 bases; nucleotides outside the gene matches: 18. Per germline, CDR1 KGHSH and CDR2 LQKENI. The length of the CDR3 is 17 residues. The CDR3 protein is CASSPLSPSGRASEQYF. The CDR3 DNA sequence: TGTGCCAGCTCACCCCTATCCCCTAGCGGACGAGCGAGTGAGCAGTACTTC.

This clonotype has at least ten counts. The rearrangement links TRBV20-1 to TRBJ2-7; TRBD2 matches 8 bases. CDR1 and CDR2 (germline): DFQATT, SNEGSKA (reference sequence). CDR3 length: 14 amino acids. The V segment lost 5 bases and the J segment 0 bases; nucleotides outside the gene matches: 6. The CDR3 DNA is TGCAGTGCTTGGCTAGCGGGTATCTCCTACGAGCAGTACTTC. Translating gives CSAWLAGISYEQYF.

The chain has TRBV12-3 or TRBV12-4 and TRBJ2-3; 13 bases are a match to TRBD2. Trimming at V came to 6 bases and at J to 4 bases, leaving 4 bases not matched to a gene. This CDR3 has 15 amino acids. CDR3 residues: CASRPGTSGADTQYF. CDR3 sequence (DNA): TGTGCCAGCAGACCCGGGACTAGCGGGGCAGATACGCAGTATTTT.

The chain recombines TRBV3-1 with TRBJ2-7; 11 nucleotides match TRBD1. The CDR3 is made up of 14 amino acids. With 5 bases clipped from V and 4 bases from J, the junction kept 4 bases outside the gene matches. Per germline, CDR1 LGHDT and CDR2 YNNKEL (reference sequence). The CDR3 nucleotides are TGTGCCAGCAGCTATGGACAGGGGGCTTACGAGCAGTACTTC. Amino acid sequence: CASSYGQGAYEQYF.

J is TRBJ1-5 and V is TRBV6-6, with 9 bases matching TRBD1. The V segment lost 8 bases and the J segment 0 bases; nucleotides outside the gene matches: 8. CDR3 size: 16 residues. In germline, CDR1 is MNHNY, CDR2 SVGAGI (reference sequence). The CDR3 reads CASVGQGRNSNQPQHF. In DNA form, the CDR3 reads TGTGCCAGCGTTGGACAGGGGAGAAATAGCAATCAGCCCCAGCATTTT.

This clonotype was detected a few times. The V gene is TRBV2, the J gene TRBJ2-3; D possibly corresponds to TRBD2 (6 bases). CDR1 and CDR2 from the germline V gene are SNHLY and FYNNEI. V was clipped by 6 bases and J by 3 bases, with 16 bases between them. CDR3 length: 15 amino acids. The CDR3: CASSRDSRETDTQYF. CDR3 coding DNA: TGTGCCAGCAGCCGTGACTCGCGGGAAACAGATACGCAGTATTTT.

This clonotype was counted at least ten times. This chain uses TRBV7-7 with TRBJ2-3; 9 nucleotides line up with TRBD1. Germline CDR1 SSHAT, CDR2 FNYEAQ (reference sequence). CDR3 length equals 15 residues. Germline trimming cut 0 bases from V and 3 bases from J; bases unmatched to any gene: 1. CDR3 nucleotides: TGTGCCAGCAGCTTAGCCGGGACAGGGACAGATACGCAGTATTTT. Its protein is CASSLAGTGTDTQYF.

This clonotype was counted many times. V is TRBV25-1 and J is TRBJ1-2; TRBD1 aligns across 7 bases. V lost 1 base, J lost 3 bases, and 5 bases stayed unmatched. The length of the CDR3 is 15 residues. CDR1 MGHDK and CDR2 SYGVNS come from the germline V gene. The CDR3 reads CASSESPTGYYGYTF. Here the CDR3 DNA reads TGTGCCAGCAGTGAATCCCCGACAGGGTACTATGGCTACACCTTC.

V is TRBV20-1 and J is TRBJ2-7, with 13 bases identical to TRBD2. CDR3 length: 13 residues. CDR1 and CDR2 from the germline V gene are DFQATT and SNEGSKA (reference sequence). CDR3: CSSGLAGASEQYF. The CDR3 DNA reads TGCAGCTCCGGACTAGCGGGAGCCTCCGAGCAGTACTTC.

This clonotype appeared a few times. The V gene is TRBV5-8, the J gene TRBJ2-3; the match to TRBD2 covers 10 bases. Germline CDR1 reads SGHTS; CDR2 reads YDEGEE. Losses at the gene ends were 4 bases for V and 6 bases for J; bases not matched to a gene: 8. This CDR3 comprises 15 residues. In nucleotides, the CDR3 is TGTGCCAGCAGCCCCAGCGGGAGGGCCGGGGATACGCAGTATTTT. This codes for CASSPSGRAGDTQYF.

Only a few counts were recorded for this clonotype. Here the CDR3 reads CASSRSANEKLFF. The CDR3 nucleotides are TGTGCCAGCTCTCGCAGCGCAAATGAAAAACTGTTTTTT. The chain recombines TRBV18 with TRBJ1-4, with D hard to call. The CDR3 is 13 residues long. V was clipped by 6 bases and J by 5 bases, with 10 bases between them. Germline CDR1 and CDR2: KGHSH and LQKENI.

Only a few counts were recorded for this clonotype. The rearrangement links TRBV20-1 to TRBJ2-1; D is possibly TRBD1 or TRBD2 (5 bases each). Per germline, CDR1 DFQATT and CDR2 SNEGSKA (reference sequence). The CDR3 runs 14 residues. V lost 2 bases, J lost 6 bases, and 14 bases lay in between. The CDR3 region is CSARPGPHGNEQFF. The CDR3 DNA follows: TGCAGTGCTAGACCGGGACCCCACGGCAATGAGCAGTTCTTC.

This clonotype was detected ten times or more. The chain carries TRBV18 and TRBJ2-1, with D unclear. Trimming shortened V by 3 bases and J by 8 bases, and 5 bases separated the two germline ends. Germline V gives CDR1 KGHSH, CDR2 LQKENI. The length of the CDR3 is 11 residues. CDR3 in amino acids: CASSPLDEQFF. CDR3 coding DNA: TGTGCCAGCTCACCCTTGGATGAGCAGTTCTTC.

This clonotype appeared a few times. The chain is built from TRBV20-1 and TRBJ2-1; 11 nucleotides agree with TRBD2. The CDR3 contains 16 residues. The ends lost 2 bases at V and 2 bases at J; junction bases unmatched: 5. Germline V gene lookup returns CDR1 DFQATT and CDR2 SNEGSKA (reference sequence). The CDR3 region has the DNA TGCAGTGCTAGAATCCGGGGACTAGCGGCCTACAATGAGCAGTTCTTC. The encoded protein is CSARIRGLAAYNEQFF.

V usage is TRBV20-1 and J usage is TRBJ2-5; 10 bases agree with TRBD2. CDR3 length: 15 amino acids. V shed 0 bases, J shed 4 bases, and the junction held 5 bases outside the gene matches. The germline V gene has CDR1 DFQATT and CDR2 SNEGSKA (reference sequence). CDR3 loop: CSARDWLAGAETQYF. CDR3 DNA sequence: TGCAGTGCTAGAGATTGGCTAGCGGGAGCAGAGACCCAGTACTTC.

This clonotype showed up many times. V is TRBV9 and J is TRBJ2-7; 11 nucleotides match TRBD2. Trimming took 3 bases from V and 1 from J; bases not matched to a gene: 3. This CDR3 spans 15 amino acids. The germline gives CDR1 SGDLS, CDR2 YYNGEE. CDR3 nucleotides: TGTGCCAGCAGCGAGACTAGCGGGACATCCTACGAGCAGTACTTC. Residues: CASSETSGTSYEQYF.

In this sample, this clonotype turned up many times. The CDR3 sequence: CASRPSATNEKLFF. The CDR3 coding sequence is TGCGCCAGCAGGCCTTCAGCAACTAATGAAAAACTGTTTTTT. The V call is TRBV5-1, the J call TRBJ1-4; D gene unclear. CDR3 length equals 14 residues. The V gene's germline CDR1 is SGHRS and CDR2 YFSETQ. The V end lost 5 bases, the J end lost 0 bases, and 8 bases lay between the germline ends.

This clonotype was picked up a small number of times. V usage is TRBV7-9 and J usage is TRBJ1-4; TRBD1 is a possible D gene (6 bases). CDR3 length: 16 residues. V dropped 3 bases and J dropped 4 bases, with 15 bases sitting between them. CDR1 and CDR2 from the germline V gene are SEHNR and FQNEAQ (reference sequence). The DNA of the CDR3 is TGTGCCAGCAGCTTCGACGGGGGCGGGAGTAATGAAAAACTGTTTTTT. Amino acid sequence: CASSFDGGGSNEKLFF.

At least ten counts were recorded for this clonotype. The CDR3 DNA reads TGTGCCAGCGGCGGGGGGTCGGAGCCCCCGTATGGCTACACCTTC. This codes for CASGGGSEPPYGYTF. The gene calls are TRBV6-5 and TRBJ1-2; weak D call: TRBD1 (5 bases). The germline V and J ends were trimmed by 8 bases and 5 bases, with 21 bases remaining between them. Germline V CDR1 and CDR2: MNHEY, SVGAGI. The CDR3 has 15 amino acids.

The V call is TRBV6-2 or TRBV6-3, the J call TRBJ2-5; 11 bases are shared with TRBD2. CDR1 and CDR2 from the germline V gene are MNHEY and SVGEGT. Losses at the gene ends were 4 bases for V and 2 bases for J; bases not matched to a gene: 6. This CDR3 contains 16 residues. CDR3 sequence reads: CASSLKASGRQETQYF. The CDR3 DNA follows: TGTGCCAGCAGTTTAAAGGCTAGCGGGAGGCAAGAGACCCAGTACTTC.

This clonotype turned up a few times. The rearrangement uses TRBV7-9 and TRBJ1-4; D is unresolved. This CDR3 spans 11 amino acids. V lost 6 bases and J lost 7, with 6 bases in between. Germline CDR1 is SEHNR and CDR2 is FQNEAQ (reference sequence). CDR3 nucleotide sequence: TGTGCCAGCAGGCGTTTTGAAAAACTGTTTTTT. Amino acids: CASRRFEKLFF. Supplemented by reference TRBV7-9 and TRBJ1-4, the full variable domain reads DTGVSQNPRHKITKRGQNVTFRCDPISEHNRLYWYRQTLGQGPEFLTYFQNEAQLEKSRLLSDRFSAERPKGSFSTLEIQRTEQGDSAMYLCASRRFEKLFFGSGTQLSVL.

J is TRBJ2-3 and V is TRBV20-1; 8 bases map to TRBD2. CDR1 and CDR2 (germline): DFQATT, SNEGSKA (reference sequence). CDR3 length equals 16 residues. The CDR3 protein is CSTRRLAGRNTDTQYF. CDR3 nucleotides: TGCAGCACAAGAAGGCTAGCGGGCCGAAACACAGATACGCAGTATTTT.

The V call is TRBV4-2, the J call TRBJ2-2; no reliable D call. V was pared by 1 base and J by 7 bases, with 1 base between. This CDR3 spans 11 amino acids. Germline V gene data show CDR1 as LGHNA and CDR2 as YNFKEQ. The CDR3 DNA reads as TGTGCCAGCAGCCAAGTCGGGGAGCTGTTTTTT. It translates to CASSQVGELFF.

This clonotype came up a few times. The CDR3: CASSSDVQPQHF. The CDR3 DNA sequence: TGTGCCAGCAGTTCCGACGTTCAGCCCCAGCATTTT. The V call is TRBV28, the J call TRBJ1-5; no definite D call. The V end lost 4 bases, the J end lost 6 bases, and 7 bases lay between the germline ends. This CDR3 spans 12 amino acids. Germline CDR1 reads MDHEN; CDR2 reads SYDVKM.

V is TRBV2 and J is TRBJ1-5; D might be TRBD1 (5 bases). The CDR3 covers 14 residues. Trimming cost V 2 bases and J 5 bases, with 10 bases left between them. CDR1 and CDR2 from the germline V gene are SNHLY and FYNNEI. The CDR3 sequence is CASSEQGIDQPQHF. In DNA, the CDR3 is TGTGCCAGCAGTGAACAGGGTATAGATCAGCCCCAGCATTTT.

This clonotype has just a few counts. V gene TRBV19 combines with J gene TRBJ2-2; 9 nucleotides line up with TRBD1. The CDR3 loop spans 16 amino acids. CDR1 LNHDA and CDR2 SQIVND come from the germline V gene (reference sequence). Losses at the gene ends were 2 bases for V and 6 bases for J; bases not matched to a gene: 7. The CDR3 reads CASSIRGQGVAGELFF. For the CDR3, the DNA is TGTGCCAGTAGTATAAGGGGACAGGGAGTTGCCGGGGAGCTGTTTTTT.

The chain carries TRBV9 and TRBJ2-2; 7 positions match TRBD1. Trimming cost V 2 bases and J 3 bases; bases outside gene matches: 4. The CDR3 contains 15 residues. Germline values: CDR1 SGDLS, CDR2 YYNGEE. The CDR3: CASSVGRGYTGELFF. In DNA form, the CDR3 reads TGTGCCAGCAGCGTCGGCAGGGGGTACACCGGGGAGCTGTTTTTT.